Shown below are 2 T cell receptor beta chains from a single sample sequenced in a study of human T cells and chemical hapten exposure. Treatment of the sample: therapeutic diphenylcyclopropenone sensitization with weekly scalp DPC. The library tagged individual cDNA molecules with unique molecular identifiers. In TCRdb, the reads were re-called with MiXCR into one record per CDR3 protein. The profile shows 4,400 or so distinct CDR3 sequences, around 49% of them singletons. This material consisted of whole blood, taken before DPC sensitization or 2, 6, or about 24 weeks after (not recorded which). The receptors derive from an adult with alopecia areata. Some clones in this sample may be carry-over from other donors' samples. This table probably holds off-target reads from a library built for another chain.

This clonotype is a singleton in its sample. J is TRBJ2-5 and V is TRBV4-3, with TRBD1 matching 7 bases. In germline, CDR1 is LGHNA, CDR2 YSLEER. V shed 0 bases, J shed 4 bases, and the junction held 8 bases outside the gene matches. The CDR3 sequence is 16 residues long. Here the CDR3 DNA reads TGCGCCAGCAGCCAAGATGACAGGGTAGGCAGAGAGACCCAGTACTTC. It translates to CASSQDDRVGRETQYF.

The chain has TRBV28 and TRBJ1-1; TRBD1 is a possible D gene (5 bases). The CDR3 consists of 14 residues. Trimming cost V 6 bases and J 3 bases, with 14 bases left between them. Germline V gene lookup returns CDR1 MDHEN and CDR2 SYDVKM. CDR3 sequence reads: CASRTSGTYTEAFF. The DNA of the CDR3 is TGTGCCAGCAGAACCTCAGGGACCTACACTGAAGCTTTCTTT.